A single count supports the clone carrying this TCR beta chain. Its antigen is unidentified. Sequencing used immunoSEQ multiplex PCR; TCRdb keeps in-frame clones, though not all of them. Here the sample spans 150,000 to 180,000 clones, over 85% being singletons. This sample is part of a study of T cell responses to AZD1222 COVID-19 vaccine. Whole-study results and caveats: Nearly half of spike-specific TCRs reportedly go after variant regions that carry no mutations. Only 5 or 6 AZD1222 recipients were seropositive at baseline. Clonal diversity was possibly underestimated; the donors were predominantly white British and more often female.

Sequencing was performed on peripheral blood, taken on day 0 of AZD1222 vaccination. The receptor was isolated from an adult in good health.

The CDR3, as DNA: TGTGCCAGCAGCCCTCCAAACTCTGGGGCCAACGTCCTGACTTTC. As protein: CASSPPNSGANVLTF. V gene TRBV28 combines with J gene TRBJ2-6; D remains ambiguous. Germline V gene sequence: CDR1 MDHEN, CDR2 SYDVKM. The CDR3 totals 15 residues. V gave up 6 bases and J gave up 0 bases, with 9 bases separating them.